This T cell receptor (beta chain) derives from a study of human T cells and chemical hapten exposure. Study background: Patch tests put 0.01% DPC on the upper back, read at 6 days. Mostly female, the patients presented with alopecia areata, totalis or universalis. Study-wide points: Expanded TCRs produced significantly more large CDR3 similarity clusters than controls did.

Trimming removed 2 bases from V and 7 bases from J, with 12 bases in between. This CDR3 has 14 residues. As for this clonotype: The antigen is undetermined.

What the library attached to individual cDNA molecules were unique molecular identifiers. TCRdb passed the RACE reads through MiXCR, listing each CDR3 protein once. Among 70,000 to 90,000 distinct CDR3 sequences, under 14% were seen once, and the ten largest hold about 3.5%. As for time point: patch test 3, about 24 weeks after DPC sensitization. Stated treatment: therapeutic diphenylcyclopropenone sensitization with weekly scalp DPC. The sequence was collected from a woman aged 50 to 65 with alopecia areata. Some clones in this sample may be carry-over from other donors' samples. The specimen comprised whole blood, sampled in connection with sensitization to the hapten diphenylcyclopropenone (DPC). The V gene is TRBV12-3 or TRBV12-4, the J gene TRBJ1-5; D possibly corresponds to TRBD1 (5 bases). CDR3 in DNA: TGTGCCAGCAGTTTACTTCCTGGGGGGCAGCCCCAGCATTTT. Translated: CASSLLPGGQPQHF.